The source of this T cell receptor beta chain is a study of response to subunit inactivated influenza vaccine. Study observations and caveats: That few new T cells are recruited by each seasonal influenza vaccination was the authors' suggestion.

TCRdb used MiXCR to reprocess the RT-PCR reads, holding one entry per CDR3 protein. The sample has hundreds of thousands of distinct CDR3 sequences; 25% are singletons. Worth noting for this clonotype: What it recognizes is unknown.

The CDR3 loop spans 17 amino acids. V lost 4 bases and J lost 4, with 19 bases in between. CDR1 is LGHDT and CDR2 is YNNKEL in the germline V gene (reference sequence). The sequence came from a man over 45 who received an inactivated influenza vaccine. The sample was CD4+ T cells sorted from PBMCs, taken roughly 5 days after vaccination. V is TRBV3-1 and J is TRBJ1-4, with D possibly TRBD1 on 5 matching bases. CDR3 sequence reads: CASSPFALGRLNEKLFF. The CDR3 coding sequence is TGTGCCAGCAGCCCCTTCGCTTTGGGACGGCTTAATGAAAAACTGTTTTTT.